The 32 T cell receptor beta chains in this list originate from one sample, sequenced in a study of cytomegalovirus exposure and HLA in healthy donors. The PCR ran on 60 Vbeta and 13 Jbeta primers. The repertoire was sequenced with immunoSEQ multiplex PCR; TCRdb's copy has only in-frame clones and lacks some. The data show some 110,000 clones, more than 70% seen once. Material: PBMCs. These receptors were collected from a man aged 45 to 65 in good health and CMV-seropositive.

This chain connects TRBV5-4 to TRBJ2-3, with 8 bases matching TRBD2. V dropped 3 bases and J dropped 2; count of bases not matched to a gene: 5. CDR3 length: 15 amino acids. The germline V gene encodes CDR1 SGHNT and CDR2 YYREEE (reference sequence). The CDR3 is CASSYTSGITDTQYF. CDR3 DNA: TGTGCCAGCAGCTACACTAGCGGAATCACAGATACGCAGTATTTT.

The J gene is TRBJ1-1, the V gene TRBV7-2; no firm D call. V was pared by 5 bases and J by 7 bases, with 8 bases between. Germline CDR1 reads SGHTA; CDR2 reads FQGNSA. The CDR3 has 11 amino acids. For the CDR3, the DNA is TGTGCCAGCAGCGGGCAGTTTGAAGCTTTCTTT. Translation gives CASSGQFEAFF. The variable domain in full, with the rest retrieved from reference TRBV7-2 and TRBJ1-1, is GAGVSQSPSNKVTEKGKDVELRCDPISGHTALYWYRQSLGQGLEFLIYFQGNSAPDKSGLPSDRFSAERTGGSVSTLTIQRTQQEDSAVYLCASSGQFEAFFGQGTRLTVV.

The rearrangement links TRBV29-1 to TRBJ2-7; 7 bases are shared with TRBD2. The CDR3 is 14 amino acids. Trimming removed 3 bases from V and 6 bases from J; junction bases left unmatched: 11. The V gene's germline CDR1 is SQVTM and CDR2 ANQGSEA. The CDR3 is CSVEGGRGVSEQYF. The CDR3 DNA sequence: TGCAGCGTTGAGGGCGGACGGGGGGTCTCCGAGCAGTACTTC.

This clone has only a few counts. The chain recombines TRBV6-5 with TRBJ1-2, with 8 bases matching TRBD1. CDR3 size: 12 residues. The germline V gene encodes CDR1 MNHEY and CDR2 SVGAGI. V was clipped by 4 bases and J by 6 bases; unmatched bases: 1. The CDR3 sequence is CASSSTGDGYTF. In DNA form, the CDR3 reads TGTGCCAGCAGTTCGACAGGGGATGGCTACACCTTC.

There are a few counts of this clone. V and J are TRBV5-4 and TRBJ1-3; D unclear. The CDR3 is 14 amino acids. Per germline, CDR1 SGHNT and CDR2 YYREEE (reference sequence). V was clipped by 2 bases and J by 3 bases, with 9 bases between them. The CDR3 sequence: CASSFGGFGNTIYF. CDR3 DNA sequence: TGTGCCAGCAGCTTCGGAGGGTTTGGAAACACCATATATTTT.

This clone was observed a few times. V gene TRBV2 combines with J gene TRBJ2-2, with 7 bases lining up with TRBD1. The V and J ends lost 9 bases and 3 bases, in that order; junction bases with no gene match: 4. Germline V gives CDR1 SNHLY, CDR2 FYNNEI. The CDR3 consists of 13 residues. In nucleotides, the CDR3 is TGTGCCAGTTGGACAGGATACACCGGGGAGCTGTTTTTT. Translated: CASWTGYTGELFF. Supplemented by reference TRBV2 and TRBJ2-2, the full variable domain reads EPEVTQTPSHQVTQMGQEVILRCVPISNHLYFYWYRQILGQKVEFLVSFYNNEISEKSEIFDDQFSVERPDGSNFTLKIRSTKLEDSAMYFCASWTGYTGELFFGEGSRLTVL.

The chain combines TRBV15 with TRBJ1-6; the D is unclear. Germline V gene sequence: CDR1 LNHNV, CDR2 YYDKDF (reference sequence). The V gene lost 3 bases and the J gene lost 5 bases, with 11 bases spanning the gap. This CDR3 comprises 15 residues. The CDR3 bases are TGTGCCACCAGCAGGATGTCGACAAATAATTCACCCCTCCACTTT. Amino acid sequence: CATSRMSTNNSPLHF.

This clone was counted a few times. This chain joins TRBV5-8 and TRBJ2-1; 11 nucleotides agree with TRBD2. Germline V gene lookup returns CDR1 SGHTS and CDR2 YDEGEE. V gave up 0 bases and J gave up 2 bases; unmatched junction bases: 4. This CDR3 region has 17 residues. This CDR3 reads CASSLEKLAGAYNEQFF. The CDR3 nucleotides read TGTGCCAGCAGCTTGGAAAAACTAGCGGGGGCCTACAATGAGCAGTTCTTC.

This rearrangement joins TRBV11-1 to TRBJ2-1, with 9 nucleotides matching TRBD1. J was trimmed by 5 bases and V by 4 bases; bases with no gene match: 9. The CDR3 spans 16 residues. Germline CDR1 is SGHAT and CDR2 is FQDESV (reference sequence). CDR3 amino acids: CASSYPGTGYHNEQFF. CDR3 DNA: TGTGCCAGCAGCTACCCCGGGACAGGGTACCACAATGAGCAGTTCTTC.

The V call is TRBV4-1, the J call TRBJ1-6; unclear D gene. Germline assignment: CDR1 MGHRA and CDR2 YSYEKL. The CDR3 is made up of 14 amino acids. V lost 4 bases, J lost 7 bases, and 11 bases lay in between. The CDR3 sequence is CASSPDKWNSPLHF. The CDR3, as DNA: TGCGCCAGCAGCCCCGACAAATGGAATTCACCCCTCCACTTT.

This clone has a handful of counts. This chain joins TRBV19 and TRBJ1-2; 7 nucleotides agree with TRBD1. V dropped 5 bases and J dropped 5; count of bases not matched to a gene: 11. The CDR3 is 15 residues long. Germline V gene data show CDR1 as LNHDA and CDR2 as SQIVND (reference sequence). This CDR3 reads CASSFLRTGTYGYTF. As DNA, the CDR3 is TGTGCCAGTAGTTTTCTCCGGACAGGTACATATGGCTACACCTTC.

The J gene is TRBJ2-5, the V gene TRBV5-5, with D perhaps matching TRBD2 (7 bases). Germline V gene sequence: CDR1 SGHKS, CDR2 YYEKEE (reference sequence). The CDR3 has 13 residues. V was cut by 2 bases and J by 3 bases, with 8 bases left in between. CDR3 sequence (DNA): TGTGCCAGCAGCTTAGGGGGGGAAGAGACCCAGTACTTC. Amino acid sequence: CASSLGGEETQYF.

The chain carries TRBV5-8 and TRBJ1-1; unclear D gene. CDR3 length equals 14 residues. V gave up 1 base and J gave up 1 base, with 8 bases separating them. Per germline, CDR1 SGHTS and CDR2 YDEGEE. The DNA for the CDR3 is TGTGCCAGCAGCTTGATGGGCCGGAACACTGAAGCTTTCTTT. Translating gives CASSLMGRNTEAFF.

The chain links TRBV10-3 to TRBJ1-2; 7 positions match TRBD1. The length of the CDR3 is 13 residues. Germline CDR1 reads ENHRY; CDR2 reads SYGVKD. With V trimmed by 6 bases and J by 2 bases, 3 bases remained unmatched. The CDR3 protein is CAIRPGQNYGYTF. DNA for the CDR3: TGTGCCATCAGACCGGGACAGAACTATGGCTACACCTTC.

The gene calls are TRBV5-5 and TRBJ2-5; D unclear. The CDR3 sequence is 14 residues long. V was pared by 0 bases and J by 2 bases, with 8 bases between. Germline V gene sequence: CDR1 SGHKS, CDR2 YYEKEE (reference sequence). The CDR3 DNA is TGTGCCAGCAGCTTGGGACATTTACAAGAGACCCAGTACTTC. Protein product: CASSLGHLQETQYF.

The chain employs TRBV4-2 and TRBJ1-1, with TRBD1 matching 8 bases. The junction had 2 bases not matched to a gene; V was cut back by 1 base and J by 4 bases. The CDR3 spans 14 residues. Germline values: CDR1 LGHNA, CDR2 YNFKEQ. The CDR3 region is CASSQAGTGTEAFF. CDR3 in DNA: TGTGCCAGCAGCCAAGCCGGGACAGGCACTGAAGCTTTCTTT.

V usage is TRBV5-1 and J usage is TRBJ2-5; D uncertain. The germline CDR1 and CDR2 sequences are SGHRS and YFSETQ. CDR3 length: 16 amino acids. V lost 1 base, J lost 2 bases, and 15 bases lay in between. CDR3 residues: CASSLSPGRLQETQYF. The CDR3 DNA reads as TGCGCCAGCAGCTTGTCCCCGGGTCGACTGCAAGAGACCCAGTACTTC.

V is TRBV29-1 and J is TRBJ1-5; D call uncertain. Deletions cut 7 bases from V and 0 bases from J, with 10 bases between. The CDR3 contains 13 residues. Looked up from germline, CDR1 is SQVTM and CDR2 is ANQGSEA. CDR3 residues: CSASTSSNQPQHF. The CDR3 nucleotides are TGCAGCGCCTCAACTAGTAGCAATCAGCCCCAGCATTTT.

V usage is TRBV10-3 and J usage is TRBJ1-3; D may be TRBD1 (6 bases). There are 15 residues in the CDR3. The V end lost 6 bases, the J end lost 0 bases, and 12 bases lay between the germline ends. Germline assignment: CDR1 ENHRY and CDR2 SYGVKD. CDR3 bases: TGTGCCATCAGGGACAGAAGTAACTCTGGAAACACCATATATTTT. It translates to CAIRDRSNSGNTIYF.

The chain links TRBV7-2 to TRBJ1-5; TRBD1 is a possible D gene (6 bases). Trimming pared 6 bases from V and 7 bases from J, leaving 19 bases between. CDR3 length: 15 residues. CDR1 is SGHTA and CDR2 is FQGNSA in the germline V gene. CDR3 nucleotide sequence: TGTGCCAGCAGTTCGCTACAGGGAAGGGAGCAGCCCCAGCATTTT. As protein: CASSSLQGREQPQHF.

This clone has a handful of counts. The chain is built from TRBV6-5 and TRBJ1-4; D is uncertain. The ends were cut back, 2 bases at V and 8 bases at J, with 12 bases in the middle. The CDR3 length is 14 residues. Germline CDR1 reads MNHEY; CDR2 reads SVGAGI. The CDR3, as DNA: TGTGCCAGCAGTTACGACCCGGAGGAGGAAAAACTGTTTTTT. This translates into CASSYDPEEEKLFF.

This clone was picked up a small number of times. The gene calls are TRBV18 and TRBJ2-1; 8 bases are shared with TRBD2. Germline V gene lookup returns CDR1 KGHSH and CDR2 LQKENI. With 6 bases clipped from V and 5 bases from J, the junction kept 6 bases outside the gene matches. This CDR3 contains 14 residues. CDR3 amino acids: CASSPSGGNNEQFF. CDR3 nucleotides: TGTGCCAGCTCCCCGAGCGGGGGCAACAATGAGCAGTTCTTC.

V is TRBV18 and J is TRBJ2-2; D is unclear. The CDR3 totals 15 residues. Germline values: CDR1 KGHSH, CDR2 LQKENI. V lost 0 bases, J lost 1 base, and 6 bases lay in between. The CDR3 DNA reads as TGTGCCAGCTCACCACCCCTAGGGAACACCGGGGAGCTGTTTTTT. It encodes CASSPPLGNTGELFF.

The chain recombines TRBV5-1 with TRBJ2-7; tentative D call: TRBD2 (5 bases). CDR3 length equals 13 residues. V lost 4 bases and J lost 0, with 8 bases in between. Germline CDR1 and CDR2: SGHRS and YFSETQ. CDR3 protein: CASSPEGSYEQYF. The CDR3 DNA reads TGCGCCAGCAGCCCTGAGGGCTCCTACGAGCAGTACTTC.

In this sample, this clone turned up a few times. This chain's CDR3 is CASSPGGGSGNTIYF. DNA for the CDR3: TGTGCCAGTAGCCCCGGGGGGGGCTCTGGAAACACCATATATTTT. J is TRBJ1-3 and V is TRBV19; a weak D match, TRBD1 (5 bases). V dropped 6 bases and J dropped 0 bases, with 12 bases sitting between them. Per the germline V gene, CDR1 is LNHDA and CDR2 is SQIVND (reference sequence). The CDR3 has 15 residues. The full variable domain, rest sourced from reference TRBV19 and TRBJ1-3, is DGGITQSPKYLFRKEGQNVTLSCEQNLNHDAMYWYRQDPGQGLRLIYYSQIVNDFQKGDIAEGYSVSREKKESFPLTVTSAQKNPTAFYLCASSPGGGSGNTIYFGEGSWLTVV.

This sequence joins TRBV9 and TRBJ1-2; D perhaps matches TRBD1 (5 bases). V was shortened by 3 bases and J by 3 bases, with 18 bases between the two germline ends. CDR1 and CDR2 from the germline V gene are SGDLS and YYNGEE. The CDR3 sequence is 16 residues long. The CDR3 DNA follows: TGTGCCAGCAGCGCAGGGATGTTCAGGGTGGACTATGGCTACACCTTC. This encodes CASSAGMFRVDYGYTF.

The genes are TRBV5-4 and TRBJ1-3; 7 bases match TRBD1. This CDR3 spans 14 amino acids. V shed 4 bases, J shed 2 bases, and the junction held 3 bases outside the gene matches. Germline V gene sequence: CDR1 SGHNT, CDR2 YYREEE (reference sequence). For the CDR3, the DNA is TGTGCCAGCAGCCCTCAGGGGGCTGGAAACACCATATATTTT. It is translated as CASSPQGAGNTIYF.

The chain carries TRBV14 and TRBJ2-3, with D possibly being TRBD1 (6 bases). The V gene lost 4 bases and the J gene lost 0 bases, with 17 bases spanning the gap. Germline assignment: CDR1 SGHDN and CDR2 FVKESK. The CDR3 extends over 17 amino acids. The CDR3 nucleotides read TGTGCCAGCAGCCGCTTGAGAGGGGGAGTTAGCACAGATACGCAGTATTTT. This codes for CASSRLRGGVSTDTQYF.

The chain employs TRBV7-9 and TRBJ1-3; D perhaps matches TRBD1 (5 bases). CDR3 length: 19 residues. Germline V gene sequence: CDR1 SEHNR, CDR2 FQNEAQ (reference sequence). Trimming stripped 2 bases from V and 4 bases from J, with 24 bases between. The CDR3 nucleotides read TGTGCCAGCAGCTTAAAGGGGCCATCCAGCGTATGGGCCGGAAACACCATATATTTT. Translation: CASSLKGPSSVWAGNTIYF.

The chain combines TRBV11-2 with TRBJ2-5; no definite D call. CDR1 is SGHAT, CDR2 FQNNGV, per germline. Trimming pared 3 bases from V and 1 base from J, leaving 6 bases between. The length of the CDR3 is 13 residues. The chain's CDR3 is CASSFGGQETQYF. The CDR3 DNA sequence: TGTGCCAGCAGCTTCGGCGGCCAAGAGACCCAGTACTTC.

This CDR3 is CASSFTSGGVTQYF. Written as DNA, the CDR3 is TGTGCCAGCAGTTTCACTAGCGGGGGAGTGACCCAGTACTTC. The V and J genes are TRBV7-9 and TRBJ2-5; 11 bases match TRBD2. Germline trimming cut 6 bases from V and 7 bases from J; bases unmatched to any gene: 7. Germline values: CDR1 SEHNR, CDR2 FQNEAQ (reference sequence). This CDR3 has 14 amino acids.

The chain uses TRBV5-6 and TRBJ2-7; TRBD2 matches at 12 bases. The germline V gene encodes CDR1 SGHDT and CDR2 YYEEEE. After removal of 0 bases from V and 6 bases from J, the junction contained 4 bases not matched to a gene. The CDR3 spans 15 residues. This chain's CDR3 is CASSLGTSGNFEQYF. CDR3 DNA: TGTGCCAGCAGCTTGGGGACTAGCGGGAACTTCGAGCAGTACTTC.